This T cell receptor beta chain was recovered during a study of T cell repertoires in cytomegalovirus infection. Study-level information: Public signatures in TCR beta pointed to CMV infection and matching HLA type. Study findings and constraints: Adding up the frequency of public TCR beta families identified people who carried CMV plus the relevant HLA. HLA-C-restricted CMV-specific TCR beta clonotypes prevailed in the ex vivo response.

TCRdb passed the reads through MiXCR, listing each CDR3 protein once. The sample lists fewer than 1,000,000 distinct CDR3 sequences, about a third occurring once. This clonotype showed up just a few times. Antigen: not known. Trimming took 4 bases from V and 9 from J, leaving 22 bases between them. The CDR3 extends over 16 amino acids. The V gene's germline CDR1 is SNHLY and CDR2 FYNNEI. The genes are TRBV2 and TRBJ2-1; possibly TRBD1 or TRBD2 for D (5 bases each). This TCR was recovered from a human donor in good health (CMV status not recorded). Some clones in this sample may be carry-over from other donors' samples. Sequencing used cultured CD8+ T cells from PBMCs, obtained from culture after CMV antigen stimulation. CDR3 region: CASSAGTLLSGVEQFF. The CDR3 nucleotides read TGTGCCAGCAGTGCCGGGACGCTTCTTAGTGGCGTTGAGCAGTTCTTC.